A selection of T cell receptor beta chains follows, all from one sample in a study of Ad26.COV2.S vaccination and SARS-CoV-2 variants. Profiling relied on immunoSEQ multiplex PCR, and the TCRdb table lists in-frame clones only, not all of them. The repertoire consists of about 470,000 clones, with 80% to 95% occurring once and the leading ten covering about 4.4%. Sequenced material: peripheral blood, taken in a trial of Ad26.COV2.S vaccine versus placebo. The receptors were gathered from a person aged 18-65 years who received the Ad26.COV2.S COVID-19 vaccine or a placebo. Both conserved end residues are part of each CDR3. The D gene is left open where the match is weak. For some rows the clone size is stated as once, few or many, or as a class when expanded; others skip it.

d_call,v_call,j_call,clone_size,cdr3_aa,cdr3_nt
.,TRBV18,TRBJ2-7,.,CASSPSSYEQYF,TGTGCCAGCTCACCGTCCAGCTACGAGCAGTACTTC
TRBD2,TRBV28,TRBJ2-7,.,CASSSPIEAGVSYEQYF,TGTGCCAGCAGTTCCCCTATTGAAGCGGGAGTCTCCTACGAGCAGTACTTC
.,TRBV25-1,TRBJ2-7,.,CASSEWAGAGIAYEQYF,TGTGCCAGCAGTGAATGGGCAGGGGCAGGGATTGCCTACGAGCAGTACTTC
TRBD1,TRBV28,TRBJ2-7,.,CASSSGTDSYEQYF,TGTGCCAGCAGTTCCGGGACAGACTCCTACGAGCAGTACTTC
.,TRBV19,TRBJ2-1,.,CASTRATEQFF,TGTGCCAGTACCCGCGCAACTGAGCAGTTCTTC
.,TRBV4-2,TRBJ2-7,.,CASSQVASETYEQYF,TGTGCCAGCAGCCAAGTCGCCAGCGAGACCTACGAGCAGTACTTC
TRBD2,TRBV28,TRBJ2-5,.,CASSLRRSSGSPQYF,TGTGCCAGCAGTTTAAGGAGGTCTAGCGGGAGTCCCCAGTACTTC
.,TRBV7-9,TRBJ2-3,once,CASSLVGSADTQYF,TGTGCCAGCAGCTTAGTCGGGAGCGCAGATACGCAGTATTTT
.,TRBV28,TRBJ2-1,.,CASSSGRESRNEQFF,TGTGCCAGCAGTTCGGGACGGGAGTCCCGCAATGAGCAGTTCTTC
.,TRBV5-1,TRBJ2-3,.,CASSLADRPGADTQYF,TGCGCCAGCAGCTTGGCCGACCGGCCGGGGGCAGATACGCAGTATTTT
TRBD2,TRBV7-3,TRBJ2-7,.,CASGIEREKLYF,TGTGCCAGCGGGATCGAGCGGGAGAAATTGTACTTC
.,TRBV2,TRBJ2-3,once,CASRALATYTDTQYF,TGTGCCAGCAGGGCCCTAGCGACCTACACAGATACGCAGTATTTT
TRBD2,TRBV24-1,TRBJ2-5,.,CATSDFRTSGSQETQYF,TGTGCCACCAGTGATTTTCGGACTAGCGGGAGCCAAGAGACCCAGTACTTC
TRBD2,TRBV9,TRBJ2-1,once,CASSYGGTSPYNEQFF,TGTGCCAGCAGCTACGGGGGGACTAGCCCTTACAATGAGCAGTTCTTC
.,TRBV7-9,TRBJ2-7,.,CASSLLARFHEQYF,TGTGCCAGCAGCTTGCTAGCCCGTTTCCACGAGCAGTACTTC
TRBD2,TRBV2,TRBJ2-1,.,CASREGLAGGDEQFF,TGTGCCAGCAGAGAAGGACTAGCGGGAGGTGATGAGCAGTTCTTC
.,TRBV28,TRBJ2-1,.,CASTPNLENEQFF,TGTGCCAGCACCCCAAATCTGGAAAATGAGCAGTTCTTC
.,TRBV20-1,TRBJ2-2,.,CSLGPAGELFF,TGCAGCCTGGGCCCGGCAGGGGAGCTGTTTTTT
TRBD1,TRBV5-6,TRBJ2-3,.,CASSPSGQGADTQYF,TGTGCCAGCAGCCCTTCAGGACAGGGGGCGGATACGCAGTATTTT
.,TRBV5-1,TRBJ2-7,.,CASRGPYEQYF,TGCGCCAGCAGGGGTCCCTACGAGCAGTACTTC
.,TRBV28,TRBJ2-7,few,CASSLVSYEQYF,TGTGCCAGCAGTTTAGTCAGTTACGAGCAGTACTTC
.,TRBV29-1,TRBJ1-1,once,CSVGGLGEAFF,TGCAGCGTTGGGGGTTTGGGGGAAGCTTTCTTT
TRBD2,TRBV5-6,TRBJ2-1,.,CASSLALAGDYNEQFF,TGTGCCAGCAGCTTGGCCCTTGCGGGAGACTACAATGAGCAGTTCTTC
.,TRBV27,TRBJ2-7,.,CASRYQGRNEQYF,TGTGCCAGCAGATACCAGGGGAGGAACGAGCAGTACTTC
TRBD2,TRBV7-2,TRBJ2-3,.,CASSLVGGVDTQYF,TGTGCCAGCAGCTTAGTGGGAGGGGTTGATACGCAGTATTTT
TRBD1,TRBV29-1,TRBJ2-5,.,CSVEARTGEETQYF,TGCAGCGTTGAAGCCAGGACAGGGGAAGAGACCCAGTACTTC
.,TRBV7-9,TRBJ2-1,.,CASSFRNLGNEQFF,TGTGCCAGCAGCTTCCGGAACCTCGGGAATGAGCAGTTCTTC
.,TRBV27,TRBJ2-2,once,CASSLRSSRRDYTGELFF,TGTGCCAGCAGTTTACGCAGCAGTCGGCGGGACTACACCGGGGAGCTGTTTTTT
TRBD1,TRBV28,TRBJ1-4,.,CASSFRGQGAFEKLFF,TGTGCCAGCAGTTTCCGCGGACAGGGGGCTTTTGAAAAACTGTTTTTT
TRBD2,TRBV6-2/TRBV6-3,TRBJ2-1,.,CASSLLNRGEHEQFF,TGTGCCAGCAGCCTATTGAATCGGGGGGAACATGAGCAGTTCTTC
.,TRBV25-1,TRBJ2-1,.,CASSDGSGGKIYNEQFF,TGTGCCAGCAGTGATGGTAGCGGAGGGAAGATCTACAATGAGCAGTTCTTC
.,TRBV5-8,TRBJ1-1,.,CASTFSVGLNTEAFF,TGTGCCAGCACCTTTAGTGTGGGTTTGAACACTGAAGCTTTCTTT
TRBD1,TRBV5-1,TRBJ2-1,.,CASSFGQVSSSYNEQFF,TGCGCCAGCAGCTTTGGACAGGTCAGCAGCTCCTACAATGAGCAGTTCTTC
TRBD1,TRBV10-3,TRBJ1-5,.,CAISEEGTGSQPQHF,TGTGCCATCAGTGAAGAGGGGACAGGGTCCCAGCCCCAGCATTTT
.,TRBV15,TRBJ2-7,.,CATSRGRDTSYEQYF,TGTGCCACCAGCAGAGGCCGGGACACCTCCTACGAGCAGTACTTC
TRBD1,TRBV28,TRBJ2-5,.,CASRLTGVETQYF,TGTGCCAGCAGACTGACAGGGGTTGAGACCCAGTACTTC
.,TRBV5-1,TRBJ2-3,.,CASSLVAGNTDTQYF,TGCGCCAGCAGCTTGGTTGCGGGAAACACAGATACGCAGTATTTT
TRBD1,TRBV19,TRBJ2-4,.,CASSPTPGTGNIQYF,TGTGCCAGTAGTCCTACTCCCGGGACAGGGAACATTCAGTACTTC
.,TRBV9,TRBJ2-3,.,CASSAPPSNTQYF,TGTGCCAGCAGCGCCCCTCCCTCGAATACGCAGTATTTT